What follows are 20 T cell receptor beta chains derived from one specimen sequenced in a study of blood T cell repertoires in COVID-19. Data came from immunoSEQ multiplex PCR; TCRdb stores just in-frame clones and leaves some out. The table lists some 180,000 clones, about 93% of them singletons. The sample was peripheral blood. The receptors come from a man in his fifties with acute or convalescent COVID-19.

This clone was seen more than once but under ten times. The gene calls are TRBV7-2 and TRBJ2-1; D unresolved. V was cut by 1 base and J by 7 bases, with 11 bases left in between. CDR1 is SGHTA, CDR2 FQGNSA, per germline. CDR3 length: 14 residues. CDR3 coding DNA: TGTGCCAGCAGCTTAGTGTTCCAGATGAATGAGCAGTTCTTC. The encoded protein is CASSLVFQMNEQFF.

The V call is TRBV7-6, the J call TRBJ2-7; unclear D gene. Looked up from germline, CDR1 is SGHVS and CDR2 is FNYEAQ. The CDR3 runs to 13 residues. The ends were cut back, 2 bases at V and 1 base at J, with 6 bases in the middle. The CDR3, as DNA: TGTGCCAGCAGCTTATCACTATCCTACGAGCAGTACTTC. Amino acid sequence: CASSLSLSYEQYF.

In the case of this clone: This CDR3 is also generated by other DNA sequences in the sample. CDR3 sequence: CASSLGQGTGELFF. The CDR3 DNA sequence: TGTGCCAGCAGCCTGGGACAGGGAACCGGGGAGCTGTTTTTT. The chain carries TRBV3-1 (or the pseudogene TRBV3-2) and TRBJ2-2; 9 positions agree with TRBD1. Trimming removed 4 bases from V and 5 bases from J; junction bases left unmatched: 2. The germline V gene encodes CDR1 LGHDT and CDR2 YNNKEL (reference sequence). The CDR3 is 14 amino acids.

V and J are TRBV5-1 and TRBJ1-1; possibly TRBD1 for D (6 bases). V was trimmed by 4 bases and J by 3 bases, leaving 16 bases between them. Germline CDR1 is SGHRS and CDR2 is YFSETQ. This CDR3 spans 15 amino acids. In nucleotides, the CDR3 is TGCGCCAGCAGCCATATACAGGGAGGGGACACTGAAGCTTTCTTT. Its translation: CASSHIQGGDTEAFF.

The chain carries TRBV24-1 and TRBJ2-5; no definite D call. The CDR3 runs to 12 residues. Between the trimmed V and J ends, which lost 5 bases and 3 bases, there was a span of 6 bases. Germline assignment: CDR1 KGHDR and CDR2 SFDVKD. The CDR3 nucleotides read TGTGCCACCAGTGGGTCGGAAGAGACCCAGTACTTC. This sequence encodes CATSGSEETQYF.

In regard to this clone: At one boundary the junction diverges from the germline segment, which might be a read error. The chain combines TRBV28 with TRBJ2-2, with 12 positions matching TRBD2. CDR3 length: 17 amino acids. CDR1 and CDR2 from the germline V gene are MDHEN and SYDVKM. The CDR3 sequence is CASSPRLAGERHRGAVF. CDR3 DNA: TGTGCCAGCAGTCCCAGACTAGCGGGAGAACGGCACCGGGGAGCTGTTTTT. The variable domain in full, completed from reference TRBV28 and TRBJ2-2, reads DVKVTQSSRYLVKRTGEKVFLECVQDMDHENMFWYRQDPGLGLRLIYFSYDVKMKEKGDIPEGYSVSREKKERFSLILESASTNQTSMYLCASSPRLAGERHRGAVFGEGSRLTVL.

The J gene is TRBJ1-1, the V gene TRBV4-3; tentative D call: TRBD1 (5 bases). Germline V gives CDR1 LGHNA, CDR2 YSLEER. CDR3 length equals 14 residues. The V gene lost 1 base and the J gene lost 1 base, with 7 bases spanning the gap. CDR3 sequence reads: CASSQVGENTEAFF. The CDR3 DNA reads as TGCGCCAGCAGCCAAGTAGGGGAGAACACTGAAGCTTTCTTT.

Worth noting for this clone: This specimen includes other DNA sequences encoding the same CDR3. The V call is TRBV7-2, the J call TRBJ2-1, with TRBD2 matching 11 bases. The junction had 4 bases not matched to a gene; V was cut back by 5 bases and J by 4 bases. This CDR3 has 15 residues. Germline assignment: CDR1 SGHTA and CDR2 FQGNSA. The CDR3 DNA follows: TGTGCCAGCAGCACCCGGACTAGCGGGTACAATGAGCAGTTCTTC. Protein: CASSTRTSGYNEQFF.

The genes are TRBV6-6 and TRBJ1-1; a possible D gene is TRBD1 (5 bases). The CDR3 length is 15 residues. Trimming shortened V by 6 bases and J by 4 bases, and 18 bases separated the two germline ends. Germline V CDR1 and CDR2: MNHNY, SVGAGI (reference sequence). In DNA form, the CDR3 reads TGTGCCAGCAGATCTGCGGGGGGTGGTTCCACTGAAGCTTTCTTT. Protein product: CASRSAGGGSTEAFF.

CDR3 loop: CASSESGLGYEQYV. In DNA, the CDR3 is TGTGCCAGCAGTGAAAGCGGTTTAGGCTACGAGCAGTACGTC. The chain joins TRBV2 to TRBJ2-7; a possible D gene is TRBD2 (5 bases). Germline V gene sequence: CDR1 SNHLY, CDR2 FYNNEI. The CDR3 is made up of 14 amino acids. With 2 bases removed from V and 3 bases from J, the gap between germline ends came to 11 bases.

This clone has just one count. The J gene is TRBJ2-7, the V gene TRBV21-1; the DNA was not used to check the table's D call, TRBD1. TRBV21-1 is a pseudogene segment. This CDR3 contains 16 residues. CDR3 residues: CASSKTRQASSYEQYV. In nucleotides, the CDR3 is TGTGCCAGCAGCAAAACGAGACAGGCCAGCTCCTACGAGCAGTACGTC.

This sequence joins TRBV9 and TRBJ2-5; TRBD2 aligns across 10 bases. Per the germline V gene, CDR1 is SGDLS and CDR2 is YYNGEE. This CDR3 spans 14 amino acids. Trimming took 3 bases from V and 5 from J; bases not matched to a gene: 4. This chain's CDR3 is CASSDRTSGETQYF. For the CDR3, the DNA is TGTGCCAGCAGCGACCGGACTAGCGGTGAGACCCAGTACTTC.

The chain recombines TRBV3-1 (or the pseudogene TRBV3-2) with TRBJ2-7; 9 positions agree with TRBD1. Germline CDR1 reads LGHDT; CDR2 reads YNNKEL (reference sequence). This CDR3 is 15 amino acids long. V shed 5 bases and J 3 bases; nucleotides not matched to a gene: 8. The CDR3 DNA follows: TGTGCCAGCAGCGCCAACAGGGGGCTGATCTACGAGCAGTACTTC. Amino acid sequence: CASSANRGLIYEQYF.

The rearrangement links TRBV20-1 to TRBJ1-2, with unresolved D. V was cut by 5 bases and J by 7 bases, with 11 bases left in between. From germline, CDR1 is DFQATT and CDR2 SNEGSKA (reference sequence). The length of the CDR3 is 11 residues. The CDR3, as DNA: TGCAGTGCTGCGAAACCGGGTGGCTACACCTTC. Amino acid sequence: CSAAKPGGYTF.

The genes are TRBV28 and TRBJ1-1; TRBD1 matches 9 bases. This CDR3 contains 15 residues. CDR1 is MDHEN, CDR2 SYDVKM, per germline. The trim removed 6 bases at V and 1 base at J, leaving 6 bases unmatched. DNA for the CDR3: TGTGCCAGCAGAAAAGGGACAGGGCCGAACACTGAAGCTTTCTTT. This sequence encodes CASRKGTGPNTEAFF.

The rearrangement links TRBV28 to TRBJ2-7; possibly TRBD2 for D (6 bases). Germline-derived CDR1 and CDR2 are MDHEN and SYDVKM. V shed 8 bases and J shed 2 bases, with 16 bases lying between them. The CDR3 contains 14 residues. For the CDR3, the DNA is TGTGCCAGCCGCGGGACGGTGGGGACCTACGAGCAGTACTTC. Amino acid sequence: CASRGTVGTYEQYF.

The V and J genes are TRBV4-2 and TRBJ2-1; 10 positions match TRBD2. The CDR3 runs 18 residues. The J segment lost 1 base and the V segment lost 1 base, leaving 7 bases of the junction unmatched. CDR1 and CDR2 from the germline V gene are LGHNA and YNFKEQ. CDR3 nucleotides: TGTGCCAGCAGCCAAGCCGGGACTAGCGTGACGTCCTACAATGAGCAGTTCTTC. It yields the protein CASSQAGTSVTSYNEQFF.

The CDR3 nucleotides are TGTGCCAGTAGTCCCCCCCTAGCGGGGGGGAACACCGGGGAGCTGTTTTTT. It yields the protein CASSPPLAGGNTGELFF. The chain combines TRBV19 with TRBJ2-2; 11 bases agree with TRBD2. This CDR3 spans 17 amino acids. CDR1 is LNHDA, CDR2 SQIVND, per germline (reference sequence). After removal of 5 bases from V and 1 base from J, the junction contained 6 bases not matched to a gene.

This chain links TRBV7-9 with TRBJ2-1, with 14 positions matching TRBD2. The J segment lost 7 bases and the V segment lost 5 bases, leaving 4 bases of the junction unmatched. This CDR3 is built from 15 residues. Germline V lookup: CDR1 SEHNR, CDR2 FQNEAQ (reference sequence). CDR3 nucleotides: TGTGCCAGCAGCCCGGGACTAGCGGGAGTAAATGAGCAGTTCTTC. It is translated as CASSPGLAGVNEQFF.

J is TRBJ1-1 and V is TRBV28; 8 bases match TRBD1. The trim removed 5 bases at V and 7 bases at J, leaving 3 bases unmatched. This CDR3 spans 12 amino acids. Germline lookup yields CDR1 MDHEN and CDR2 SYDVKM. CDR3 nucleotides: TGTGCCAGCAGTATAGGACAGGGTGAAGCTTTCTTT. Residues: CASSIGQGEAFF.